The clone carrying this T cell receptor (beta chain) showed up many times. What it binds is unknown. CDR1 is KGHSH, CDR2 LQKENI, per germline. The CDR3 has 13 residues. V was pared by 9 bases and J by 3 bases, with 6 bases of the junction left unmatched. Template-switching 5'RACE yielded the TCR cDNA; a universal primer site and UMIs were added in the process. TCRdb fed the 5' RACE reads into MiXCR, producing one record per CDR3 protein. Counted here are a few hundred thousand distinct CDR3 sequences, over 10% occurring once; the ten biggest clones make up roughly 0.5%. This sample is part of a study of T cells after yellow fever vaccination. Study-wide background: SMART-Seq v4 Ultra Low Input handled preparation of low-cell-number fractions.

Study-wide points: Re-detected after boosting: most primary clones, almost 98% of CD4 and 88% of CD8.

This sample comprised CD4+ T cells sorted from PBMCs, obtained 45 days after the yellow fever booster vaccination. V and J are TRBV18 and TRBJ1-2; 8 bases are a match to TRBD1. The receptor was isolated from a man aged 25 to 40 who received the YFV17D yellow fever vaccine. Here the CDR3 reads CASSTGVDYGYTF. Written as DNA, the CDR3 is TGTGCCAGTTCGACAGGGGTTGACTATGGCTACACCTTC.